This paragraph covers one TCR beta chain sequence. Its antigen is currently unknown. Reverse transcribed after extraction, RNA yielded cDNA as the sequencing template. This table comes from immunoSEQ multiplex PCR, and its TCRdb copy is limited to in-frame clones, with some not included. Among roughly 280,000 clones listed, approximately 60% were seen once. The entry originates in a study of CD8+ T cells in alopecia areata. Notes on the study in general: In scalp, tofacitinib significantly decreased clonality and expanded CD8+ clones among the top 100.

Documented treatment: oral pan-JAK inhibitor, 5-10 mg twice daily. The investigators collected lesional scalp punch biopsies and peripheral blood from alopecia areata patients. The sorting of PBMCs gave CD4+ and CD8+ T cells. The CDR3 is 13 amino acids. Germline assignment: CDR1 GTSNPN and CDR2 SVGIG (reference sequence). V was pared by 5 bases and J by 3 bases, with 14 bases between. This chain connects TRBV30 to TRBJ2-7; D is ambiguous. The origin of this receptor is a human donor with alopecia areata. This specimen was CD4+ T cells sorted from blood, taken at approximately week 51, from a patient treated with tofacitinib. The CDR3 DNA is TGTGCCTGGGGGCGAGTTTCAGGCTACGAGCAGTACTTC. Its protein product is CAWGRVSGYEQYF.